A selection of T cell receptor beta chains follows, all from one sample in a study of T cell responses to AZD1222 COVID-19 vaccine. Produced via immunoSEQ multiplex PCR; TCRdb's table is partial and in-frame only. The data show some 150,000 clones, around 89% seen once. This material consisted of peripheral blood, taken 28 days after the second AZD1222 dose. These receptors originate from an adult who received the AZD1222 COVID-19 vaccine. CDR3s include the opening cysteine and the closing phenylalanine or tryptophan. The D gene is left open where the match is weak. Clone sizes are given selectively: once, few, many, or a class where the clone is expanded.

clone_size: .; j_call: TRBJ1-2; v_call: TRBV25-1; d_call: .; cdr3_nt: TGTGCCAGCAGTGAACCAGGGGAGAGTGGCTACACCTTC; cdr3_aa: CASSEPGESGYTF
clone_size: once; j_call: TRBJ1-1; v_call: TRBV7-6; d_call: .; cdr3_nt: TGTGCCAGCAACAACAGGGAGGTAGGGACTGAAGCTTTCTTT; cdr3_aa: CASNNREVGTEAFF
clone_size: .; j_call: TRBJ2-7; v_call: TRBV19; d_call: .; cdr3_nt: TGTGCCAGTAGTATCGGGGCCAGCTACGAGCAGTACTTC; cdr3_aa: CASSIGASYEQYF
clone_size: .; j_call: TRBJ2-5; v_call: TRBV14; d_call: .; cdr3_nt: TGTGCCAGCAGCCAAGAAATAGGGGTTCAGAGGTTCGGGGAGACCCAGTACTTC; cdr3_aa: CASSQEIGVQRFGETQYF
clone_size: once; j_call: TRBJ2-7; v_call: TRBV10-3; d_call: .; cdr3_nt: TGTGCCATCAGGGGACCCCTCCTTCACGAGCAGTACTTC; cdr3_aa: CAIRGPLLHEQYF
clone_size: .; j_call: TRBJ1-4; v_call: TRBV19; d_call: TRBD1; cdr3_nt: TGTGCCAGTAGTGACAGGGCCGCGACTAATGAAAAACTGTTTTTT; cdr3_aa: CASSDRAATNEKLFF
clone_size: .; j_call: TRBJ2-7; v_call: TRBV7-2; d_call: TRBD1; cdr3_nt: TGTGCCAGCAGCCTCCGGGACAGGGGGCAATACGAGCAGTACTTC; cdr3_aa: CASSLRDRGQYEQYF
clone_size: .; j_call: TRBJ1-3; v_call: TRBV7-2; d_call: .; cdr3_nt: TGTGCCAGCAGCCGTCCAGGGGATCGCTCTGGAAACACCATATATTTT; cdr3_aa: CASSRPGDRSGNTIYF
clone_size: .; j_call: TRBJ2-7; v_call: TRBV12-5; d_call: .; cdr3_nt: TGTGCTAGTGGCAATCGACTTGGGGCCGGGGGTCGATCCTACGAGCAGTACTTC; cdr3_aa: CASGNRLGAGGRSYEQYF
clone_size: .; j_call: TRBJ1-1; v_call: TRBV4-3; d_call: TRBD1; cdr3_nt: TGCGCCAGCAGCCAGCCAGGGGGCAGATCCGTCCAGATGAACACTGAAGCTTTCTTT; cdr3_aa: CASSQPGGRSVQMNTEAFF
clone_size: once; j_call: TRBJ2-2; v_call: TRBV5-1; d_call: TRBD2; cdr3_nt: TGCGCCAGCAGCATACAGACTCGCGGGGGGGCCGGGGAGCTGTTTTTT; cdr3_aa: CASSIQTRGGAGELFF
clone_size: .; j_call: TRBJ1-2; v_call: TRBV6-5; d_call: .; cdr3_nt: TGTGCCGGACGGAGCGGGAGGGGTGGCTACACCTTC; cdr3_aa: CAGRSGRGGYTF
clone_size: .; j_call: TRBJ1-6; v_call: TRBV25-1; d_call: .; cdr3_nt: TGTGCCAGCAGTGACCCGGGGGCGAAGAATTCACCCCTCCACTTT; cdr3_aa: CASSDPGAKNSPLHF
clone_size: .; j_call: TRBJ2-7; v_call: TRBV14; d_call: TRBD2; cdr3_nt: TGTGCCAGCAGTCAAGGGACTAGCGGGGCCTACGAGCAGTACTTC; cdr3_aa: CASSQGTSGAYEQYF
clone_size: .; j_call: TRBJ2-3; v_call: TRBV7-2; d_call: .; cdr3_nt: TGTGCCAGCAGCGTTAGCACAGATACGCAGTATTTT; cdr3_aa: CASSVSTDTQYF
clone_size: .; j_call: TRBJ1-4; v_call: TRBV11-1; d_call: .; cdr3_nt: TGTGCCAGCAGCTTCGACGGACACGCTCTTGAAAAACTGTTTTTT; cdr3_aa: CASSFDGHALEKLFF
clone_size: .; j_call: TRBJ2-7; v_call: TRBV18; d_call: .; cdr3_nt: TGTGCCAGCTCCCAGGGGGGACAGCCTTCCACCTACGAGCAGTACTTC; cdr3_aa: CASSQGGQPSTYEQYF
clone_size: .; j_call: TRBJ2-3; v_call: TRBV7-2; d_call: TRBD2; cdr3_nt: TGTGCCAGCAGCTTAGTGGGGACTAGCGGGAAGGATACGCAGTATTTT; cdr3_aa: CASSLVGTSGKDTQYF
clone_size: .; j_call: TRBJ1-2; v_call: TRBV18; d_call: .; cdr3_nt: TGTGCCAGCTCACCATCCCGGACAGAGACCCTTATTGGCTACACCTTC; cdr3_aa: CASSPSRTETLIGYTF
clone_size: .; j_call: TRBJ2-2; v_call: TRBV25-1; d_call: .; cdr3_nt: TGTGCCAGCAGTGACACGGGGGTAGGGATCGGGGAGCTGTTTTTT; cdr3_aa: CASSDTGVGIGELFF
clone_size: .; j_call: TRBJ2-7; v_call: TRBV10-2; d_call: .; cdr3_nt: TGCGCCAGCAGTGAGTCCCCGGAGCAGTACTTC; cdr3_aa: CASSESPEQYF
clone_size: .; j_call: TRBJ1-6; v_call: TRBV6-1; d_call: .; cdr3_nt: TGTGCCAGCAGGAGGACGGATTCACCCCTCCACTTT; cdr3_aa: CASRRTDSPLHF
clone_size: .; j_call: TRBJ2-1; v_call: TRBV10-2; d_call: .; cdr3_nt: TGCGCCAGCAGTGAGGACAGGTTGGCCCGAGGCAATGAGCAGTTCTTC; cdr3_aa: CASSEDRLARGNEQFF
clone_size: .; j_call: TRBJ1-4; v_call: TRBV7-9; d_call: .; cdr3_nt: TGTGCCAGCAGCTTGTCGTGGAGCGCGAGTGAAAAACTGTTTTTT; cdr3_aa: CASSLSWSASEKLFF
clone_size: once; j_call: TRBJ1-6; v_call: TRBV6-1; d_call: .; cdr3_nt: TGTGCCAGCAGTGATGTGGCGCCTTCCTATAATTCACCCCTCCACTTT; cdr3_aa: CASSDVAPSYNSPLHF
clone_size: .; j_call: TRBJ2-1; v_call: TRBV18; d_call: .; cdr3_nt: TGTGCCAGCTCACCAGGCTATGAGCAGTTCTTC; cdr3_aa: CASSPGYEQFF
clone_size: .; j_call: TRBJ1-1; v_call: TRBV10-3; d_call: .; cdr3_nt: TGTGCCATCAGTGTCGACCGATCGGACTACAACACTGAAGCTTTCTTT; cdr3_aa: CAISVDRSDYNTEAFF
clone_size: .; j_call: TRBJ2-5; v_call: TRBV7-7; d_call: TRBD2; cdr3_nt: TGTGCCAGCAGCTTAACGGGGGGGCCGGGGGAGACCCAGTACTTC; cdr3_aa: CASSLTGGPGETQYF
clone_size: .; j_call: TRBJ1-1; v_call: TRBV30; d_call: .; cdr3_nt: TGTGCCTGGAGTGTACTGGGCACCCTGAACACTGAAGCTTTCTTT; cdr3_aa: CAWSVLGTLNTEAFF
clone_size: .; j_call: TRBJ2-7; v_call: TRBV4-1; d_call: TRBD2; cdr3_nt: TGCGCCAGCAGCCAAATGGTTGCTAGCGGGGATTCCTACGAGCAGTACTTC; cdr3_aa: CASSQMVASGDSYEQYF
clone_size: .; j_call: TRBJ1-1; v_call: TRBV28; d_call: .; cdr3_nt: TGTGCCAGCAGTTCCCTCAGGCCGAACACTGAAGCTTTCTTT; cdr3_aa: CASSSLRPNTEAFF
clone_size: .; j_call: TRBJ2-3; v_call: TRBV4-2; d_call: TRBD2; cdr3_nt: TGTGCCAGCAGCCAAGTTAACGGGGGGTTAGATACGCAGTATTTT; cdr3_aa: CASSQVNGGLDTQYF
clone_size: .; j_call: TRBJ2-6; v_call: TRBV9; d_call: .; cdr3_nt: TGTGCCAGCAGCCCCCAGGGGGGCTCTGGGGCCAACGTCCTGACTTTC; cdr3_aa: CASSPQGGSGANVLTF
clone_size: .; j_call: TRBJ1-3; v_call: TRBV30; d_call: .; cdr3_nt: TGTGCCTGGGACTCAAGCTCTGGAAACACCATATATTTT; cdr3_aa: CAWDSSSGNTIYF
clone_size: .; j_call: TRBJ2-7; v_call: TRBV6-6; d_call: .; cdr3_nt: TGTGCCAGCAGTTACTTGTCTCTCAGCCTCTCCTACGAGCAGTACTTC; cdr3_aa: CASSYLSLSLSYEQYF
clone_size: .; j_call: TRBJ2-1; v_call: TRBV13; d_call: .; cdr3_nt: TGTGCCAGCAGCAAGAATCCGGGACATCGAATCAATGAGCAGTTCTTC; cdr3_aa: CASSKNPGHRINEQFF
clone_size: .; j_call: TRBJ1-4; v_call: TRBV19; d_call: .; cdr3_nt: TGTGCCAGGGACGAGGCAGGGCGGACTAATGAAAAACTGTTTTTT; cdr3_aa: CARDEAGRTNEKLFF
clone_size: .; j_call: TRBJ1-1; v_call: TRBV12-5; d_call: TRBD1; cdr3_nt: TGTGCTAGTGGTTTTCCCTGGGACAGGGGGAACACTGAAGCTTTCTTT; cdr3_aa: CASGFPWDRGNTEAFF
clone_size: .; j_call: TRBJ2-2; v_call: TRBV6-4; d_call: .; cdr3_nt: TGTGCCAGCGCATCGGCAGCGGGGAACACCGGGGAGCTGTTTTTT; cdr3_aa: CASASAAGNTGELFF
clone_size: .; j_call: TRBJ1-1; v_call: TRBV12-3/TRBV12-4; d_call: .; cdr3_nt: TGTGCCAGCGGGAGGGGGGGCACTGAAGCTTTCTTT; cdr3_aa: CASGRGGTEAFF
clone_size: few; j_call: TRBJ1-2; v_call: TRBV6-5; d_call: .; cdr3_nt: TGTGCCAGCAGTCCTACAGACAATCCTAACTATGGCTACACCTTC; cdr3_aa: CASSPTDNPNYGYTF
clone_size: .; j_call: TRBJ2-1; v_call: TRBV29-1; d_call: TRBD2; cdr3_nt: TGCAGCGTTCCAAAAGGGAACGTAAGGCTAGCGGGGCTCAATGAGCAGTTCTTC; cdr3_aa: CSVPKGNVRLAGLNEQFF